The next 18 T cell receptor beta chains were all read from a single sample in a study of cytomegalovirus exposure and HLA in healthy donors. It was with 60 Vbeta and 13 Jbeta primers that the PCR ran. TCRdb's copy holds only in-frame clones and misses some; the assay was immunoSEQ multiplex PCR. This table has under 150,000 clones, about 72% appearing once. What was sequenced was PBMCs. All receptors derive from a man between 40 and 49 years old in good health and CMV-seronegative.

The chain is built from TRBV2 and TRBJ2-1; 7 nucleotides align to TRBD1. The germline CDR1 and CDR2 sequences are SNHLY and FYNNEI. The V segment lost 4 bases and the J segment 6 bases; nucleotides outside the gene matches: 9. This CDR3 contains 15 residues. The CDR3 reads CASSGVGGGFNEQFF. CDR3 nucleotide sequence: TGTGCCAGCAGTGGGGTAGGGGGCGGGTTCAATGAGCAGTTCTTC. Together with reference TRBV2 and TRBJ2-1, the CDR3 gives the full variable domain: EPEVTQTPSHQVTQMGQEVILRCVPISNHLYFYWYRQILGQKVEFLVSFYNNEISEKSEIFDDQFSVERPDGSNFTLKIRSTKLEDSAMYFCASSGVGGGFNEQFFGPGTRLTVL.

The CDR3, as DNA: TGTGCCAGCAGTGGGTTCGGGGGTGGACTGTCCTACGAGCAGTACTTC. Protein product: CASSGFGGGLSYEQYF. The chain joins TRBV2 to TRBJ2-7; TRBD2 is a possible D gene (6 bases). Germline loops: CDR1 SNHLY, CDR2 FYNNEI. Between the trimmed V and J ends, which lost 4 bases and 1 base, there was a span of 17 bases. The CDR3 has 16 residues.

In the case of this clone: Other DNA sequences in this specimen translate into the identical CDR3. J is TRBJ1-2 and V is TRBV7-8; 9 bases are shared with TRBD1. V shed 1 base, J shed 8 bases, and the junction held 2 bases outside the gene matches. In germline, CDR1 is SGHVS, CDR2 FQNEAQ. The CDR3 sequence is 13 residues long. CDR3 in DNA: TGTGCCAGCAGCTTAGACAGGGGGCTAGGCTACACCTTC. Amino acid sequence: CASSLDRGLGYTF. The full variable domain, completed using reference TRBV7-8 and TRBJ1-2, is GAGVSQSPRYKVAKRGQDVALRCDPISGHVSLFWYQQALGQGPEFLTYFQNEAQLDKSGLPSDRFFAERPEGSVSTLKIQRTQQEDSAVYLCASSLDRGLGYTFGSGTRLTVV.

This clone was seen a handful of times. The V call is TRBV5-1, the J call TRBJ1-4, with 8 positions matching TRBD1. Germline V gene sequence: CDR1 SGHRS, CDR2 YFSETQ. The CDR3 length is 17 residues. V lost 3 bases and J lost 8; bases outside the gene matches: 15. The CDR3 coding sequence is TGCGCCAGCAGCTGGACAGGGTTCCCGCGAGGGGAGGAAAAACTGTTTTTT. Its translation is CASSWTGFPRGEEKLFF.

V usage is TRBV5-6 and J usage is TRBJ2-7; TRBD1 agrees at 9 bases. Germline trimming cut 3 bases from V and 4 bases from J; bases unmatched to any gene: 8. This CDR3 comprises 15 residues. CDR1 is SGHDT, CDR2 YYEEEE, per germline. The CDR3 sequence is CASSSLGQGVYEQYF. The CDR3 nucleotides read TGTGCCAGCAGCTCGCTGGGACAGGGTGTGTACGAGCAGTACTTC.

This clone appeared a few times. The chain has TRBV6-5 and TRBJ2-7; 7 nucleotides align to TRBD2. The V gene end was trimmed by 2 bases and the J gene end by 1 base; junction bases not matched to a gene: 5. This CDR3 spans 15 amino acids. Germline assignment: CDR1 MNHEY and CDR2 SVGAGI. CDR3 nucleotide sequence: TGTGCCAGCAGTTACGGAACTAGCGAGTCCTACGAGCAGTACTTC. It yields the protein CASSYGTSESYEQYF.

CDR3 loop: CASSQDPGGAHHNEQFF. CDR3 bases: TGTGCCAGCAGCCAAGACCCGGGGGGGGCCCACCACAATGAGCAGTTCTTC. The rearrangement joins TRBV4-2 to TRBJ2-1; TRBD2 matches at 8 bases. The germline V gene encodes CDR1 LGHNA and CDR2 YNFKEQ. The CDR3 is 17 amino acids. With 0 bases clipped from V and 5 bases from J, the junction kept 9 bases outside the gene matches.

The chain couples TRBV11-2 to TRBJ1-5, with TRBD1 matching over 11 bases. Germline V gene data show CDR1 as SGHAT and CDR2 as FQNNGV. Losses at the gene ends were 5 bases for V and 7 bases for J; bases not matched to a gene: 4. CDR3 length: 14 amino acids. DNA of the CDR3: TGTGCCAGCAGCCGGACAGGGGGCGGCCAGCCCCAGCATTTT. It translates to CASSRTGGGQPQHF.

This clone has just a few counts. The V gene is TRBV5-1, the J gene TRBJ1-3; unclear D gene. Trimming shortened V by 3 bases and J by 0 bases, and 19 bases separated the two germline ends. Germline CDR1 is SGHRS and CDR2 is YFSETQ. The CDR3 is made up of 18 amino acids. The CDR3 DNA is TGCGCCAGCAGCTGGGCTGGCTTCGGGAGACACTCTGGAAACACCATATATTTT. This codes for CASSWAGFGRHSGNTIYF. The full variable domain, rest sourced from reference TRBV5-1 and TRBJ1-3, is KAGVTQTPRYLIKTRGQQVTLSCSPISGHRSVSWYQQTPGQGLQFLFEYFSETQRNKGNFPGRFSGRQFSNSRSEMNVSTLELGDSALYLCASSWAGFGRHSGNTIYFGEGSWLTVV.

The chain employs TRBV6-1 and TRBJ1-4; D may be TRBD1 (5 bases). This CDR3 is 15 amino acids long. Trimming took 6 bases from V and 0 from J, leaving 11 bases between them. CDR1 is MNHNS, CDR2 SASEGT, per germline. CDR3 DNA: TGTGCCAGCAGGCGCTTGACAGCAACTAATGAAAAACTGTTTTTT. Its protein product is CASRRLTATNEKLFF.

This clone has a handful of counts. The CDR3 spells CAWSVGLAGLQETQYF. CDR3 in DNA: TGTGCCTGGAGTGTGGGGCTAGCGGGCCTACAAGAGACCCAGTACTTC. This sequence joins TRBV30 and TRBJ2-5, with 8 bases fitting TRBD2. From germline, CDR1 is GTSNPN and CDR2 SVGIG (reference sequence). The junction had 8 bases not matched to a gene; V was cut back by 0 bases and J by 2 bases. This CDR3 is built from 16 residues. Full variable domain (outside the CDR3, taken from reference TRBV30 and TRBJ2-5): SQTIHQWPATLVQPVGSPLSLECTVEGTSNPNLYWYRQAAGRGLQLLFYSVGIGQISSEVPQNLSASRPQDRQFILSSKKLLLSDSGFYLCAWSVGLAGLQETQYFGPGTRLLVL.

The chain combines TRBV19 with TRBJ2-5, with D unresolved. This CDR3 is built from 15 residues. V shed 4 bases and J shed 7 bases, with 19 bases lying between them. Germline CDR1 LNHDA, CDR2 SQIVND (reference sequence). The CDR3 protein is CASSNYYLSHTTQYF. The CDR3 DNA is TGTGCCAGTAGTAACTACTACCTCTCCCATACGACCCAGTACTTC. Together with reference TRBV19 and TRBJ2-5, the CDR3 gives the full variable domain: DGGITQSPKYLFRKEGQNVTLSCEQNLNHDAMYWYRQDPGQGLRLIYYSQIVNDFQKGDIAEGYSVSREKKESFPLTVTSAQKNPTAFYLCASSNYYLSHTTQYFGPGTRLLVL.

J is TRBJ2-2 and V is TRBV5-1, with 10 bases lining up with TRBD1. J was trimmed by 0 bases and V by 4 bases; bases with no gene match: 6. CDR3 length: 17 residues. Germline CDR1 reads SGHRS; CDR2 reads YFSETQ. The CDR3 spells CASSGTGVFANTGELFF. In DNA form, the CDR3 reads TGCGCCAGCAGCGGGACAGGGGTTTTCGCGAACACCGGGGAGCTGTTTTTT.

This chain links TRBV9 with TRBJ2-1, with 9 bases that match TRBD2. J lost 0 bases, V lost 0 bases, and 4 bases had no gene match. There are 17 residues in the CDR3. Germline CDR1 and CDR2: SGDLS and YYNGEE. The CDR3 region is CASSVGGGRGSYNEQFF. CDR3 DNA sequence: TGTGCCAGCAGCGTAGGTGGCGGGAGGGGCTCCTACAATGAGCAGTTCTTC.

The chain combines TRBV15 with TRBJ2-3; D is possibly TRBD2 (5 bases). The CDR3 is made up of 18 amino acids. CDR1 and CDR2 (germline): LNHNV, YYDKDF (reference sequence). Trimming removed 0 bases at V and 1 base at J, with 17 bases between. The CDR3 loop is CATSRDKGGAGGTDTQYF. DNA for the CDR3: TGTGCCACCAGCAGAGATAAAGGCGGTGCGGGTGGCACAGATACGCAGTATTTT.

The rearrangement joins TRBV29-1 to TRBJ1-1; 7 bases agree with TRBD1. Trimming removed 2 bases from V and 11 bases from J; junction bases left unmatched: 5. This CDR3 is built from 11 residues. Per the germline V gene, CDR1 is SQVTM and CDR2 is ANQGSEA. In DNA form, the CDR3 reads TGCAGCGTTGAAAGGACAGGAGAGGCTTTCTTT. As protein: CSVERTGEAFF.

The chain recombines TRBV5-1 with TRBJ2-7; tentative D call: TRBD2 (5 bases). CDR3 length: 13 residues. Trimming took 0 bases from V and 3 from J, leaving 7 bases between them. Germline values: CDR1 SGHRS, CDR2 YFSETQ. The CDR3: CASSLGEGYEQYF. CDR3 nucleotide sequence: TGCGCCAGCAGCTTGGGAGAGGGCTACGAGCAGTACTTC.

This chain uses TRBV10-3 with TRBJ1-1; D is unclear. Trimming removed 2 bases from V and 0 bases from J, with 13 bases in between. This CDR3 contains 16 residues. Germline V gene sequence: CDR1 ENHRY, CDR2 SYGVKD. In DNA, the CDR3 is TGTGCCATCAGTGAGGGAGTAAGCAGATTGAACACTGAAGCTTTCTTT. Translation: CAISEGVSRLNTEAFF.